This is a list of T cell receptor beta chains from one sample in a study of T-cell reconstitution after alpha-beta-depleted transplantation in children. TCRdb independently ran MiXCR on the PCR reads; one entry per CDR3 protein. The sample lists some 530,000 distinct CDR3 sequences, around 12% occurring once. Sequences were derived from PBMCs from the stem cell graft donor, sampled from the stem cell graft. The source of these receptors is a human donor who donated a stem cell graft to a child with combined immunodeficiency. Each CDR3 is given with its conserved first and last residue. The D gene is left open where the match is weak. Where a row states a size, it is once, few, many or the class of an expanded clone; other rows omit it.

clone_size: -; j_call: TRBJ2-1; v_call: TRBV18; d_call: -; cdr3_aa: CASFQGLVDYNEQFF; cdr3_nt: TGTGCCAGTTTCCAGGGATTGGTCGACTACAATGAGCAGTTCTTC
clone_size: many; j_call: TRBJ2-7; v_call: TRBV11-1; d_call: TRBD1; cdr3_aa: CASSFRDRPYEQYF; cdr3_nt: TGTGCCAGCAGCTTCCGGGACAGACCCTACGAGCAGTACTTC
clone_size: few; j_call: TRBJ2-7; v_call: TRBV4-3; d_call: TRBD1; cdr3_aa: CASSQGTGGVYEQYF; cdr3_nt: TGCGCCAGCAGCCAAGGGACAGGGGGCGTCTACGAGCAGTACTTC
clone_size: -; j_call: TRBJ2-2; v_call: TRBV18; d_call: -; cdr3_aa: CASSPTDSFTGELFF; cdr3_nt: TGTGCCAGCTCACCAACGGACAGTTTTACCGGGGAGCTGTTTTTT
clone_size: few; j_call: TRBJ2-3; v_call: TRBV29-1; d_call: TRBD2; cdr3_aa: CSVDAGGSTDTQYF; cdr3_nt: TGCAGCGTTGATGCGGGAGGAAGCACAGATACGCAGTATTTT
clone_size: -; j_call: TRBJ1-2; v_call: TRBV10-3; d_call: -; cdr3_aa: CAISELDPGGYGYTF; cdr3_nt: TGTGCCATCAGTGAATTGGACCCGGGAGGCTATGGCTACACCTTC
clone_size: -; j_call: TRBJ1-5; v_call: TRBV20-1; d_call: -; cdr3_aa: CSARGRGEGQPQHF; cdr3_nt: TGCAGTGCTAGAGGAAGGGGTGAGGGTCAGCCCCAGCATTTT
clone_size: many; j_call: TRBJ2-7; v_call: TRBV7-2; d_call: -; cdr3_aa: CASSLRPAYEQYF; cdr3_nt: TGTGCCAGCAGCTTACGTCCGGCATACGAGCAGTACTTC
clone_size: -; j_call: TRBJ1-1; v_call: TRBV5-1; d_call: TRBD1; cdr3_aa: CASSLGQGSSEAFF; cdr3_nt: TGCGCCAGCAGTTTGGGACAGGGTTCTTCTGAAGCTTTCTTT
clone_size: -; j_call: TRBJ2-7; v_call: TRBV5-1; d_call: -; cdr3_aa: CASSRSGTAYSYEQYF; cdr3_nt: TGCGCCAGCAGCAGATCCGGGACCGCTTACTCCTACGAGCAGTACTTC
clone_size: many; j_call: TRBJ2-3; v_call: TRBV12-3/TRBV12-4; d_call: -; cdr3_aa: CASSFGARSSTDTQYF; cdr3_nt: TGTGCCAGCAGTTTTGGTGCGCGATCAAGCACAGATACGCAGTATTTT
clone_size: -; j_call: TRBJ2-2; v_call: TRBV6-1; d_call: TRBD1; cdr3_aa: CARRRLAGGYTGELFF; cdr3_nt: TGTGCCAGAAGAAGACTGGCAGGGGGTTACACCGGGGAGCTGTTTTTT
clone_size: -; j_call: TRBJ2-7; v_call: TRBV6-5; d_call: -; cdr3_aa: CASSYSTGRVIHEQYF; cdr3_nt: TGTGCCAGCAGTTACTCGACAGGCAGGGTAATCCACGAGCAGTACTTC
clone_size: -; j_call: TRBJ2-7; v_call: TRBV5-5; d_call: -; cdr3_aa: CASRPDDTSYEQYF; cdr3_nt: TGTGCCAGCAGACCCGATGACACCTCCTACGAGCAGTACTTC
clone_size: many; j_call: TRBJ2-1; v_call: TRBV27; d_call: -; cdr3_aa: CASSLFEGYEQFF; cdr3_nt: TGTGCCAGCAGTTTATTCGAGGGGTATGAGCAGTTCTTC
clone_size: few; j_call: TRBJ2-7; v_call: TRBV6-2/TRBV6-3; d_call: -; cdr3_aa: CASSYLGGSSYEQYF; cdr3_nt: TGTGCCAGCAGTTACCTCGGAGGGAGCTCCTACGAGCAGTACTTC
clone_size: many; j_call: TRBJ2-1; v_call: TRBV9; d_call: TRBD2; cdr3_aa: CASSVAPSGRQVNEQFF; cdr3_nt: TGTGCCAGCAGCGTAGCTCCAAGCGGGAGACAAGTAAATGAGCAGTTCTTC
clone_size: few; j_call: TRBJ2-5; v_call: TRBV24-1; d_call: -; cdr3_aa: CATSEPGRGETQYF; cdr3_nt: TGTGCCACCAGTGAACCGGGACGGGGAGAGACCCAGTACTTC
clone_size: many; j_call: TRBJ1-1; v_call: TRBV6-1; d_call: -; cdr3_aa: CASNPRGHINTYTEAFF; cdr3_nt: TGTGCCAGCAACCCCAGGGGACACATCAACACGTACACTGAAGCTTTCTTT
clone_size: -; j_call: TRBJ2-7; v_call: TRBV7-2; d_call: TRBD1; cdr3_aa: CASSLKRTGSEQYF; cdr3_nt: TGTGCCAGCAGCTTAAAAAGGACAGGGTCCGAGCAGTACTTC
clone_size: few; j_call: TRBJ2-2; v_call: TRBV15; d_call: -; cdr3_aa: CATSSLFGTGTGELFF; cdr3_nt: TGTGCCACCAGCAGCTTATTTGGTACGGGAACCGGGGAGCTGTTTTTT
clone_size: few; j_call: TRBJ2-5; v_call: TRBV7-2; d_call: -; cdr3_aa: CASSTRGQRQETQYF; cdr3_nt: TGTGCCAGCAGCACCCGAGGACAACGTCAAGAGACCCAGTACTTC
clone_size: few; j_call: TRBJ1-2; v_call: TRBV7-9; d_call: -; cdr3_aa: CASSVGGGYTF; cdr3_nt: TGTGCCAGCAGCGTAGGAGGGGGCTACACCTTC
clone_size: -; j_call: TRBJ2-7; v_call: TRBV2; d_call: -; cdr3_aa: CASSEAVGFSYEQYF; cdr3_nt: TGTGCCAGCAGTGAAGCGGTGGGTTTCTCCTACGAGCAGTACTTC
clone_size: many; j_call: TRBJ2-7; v_call: TRBV4-2; d_call: -; cdr3_aa: CASSQEDSPGYEQYF; cdr3_nt: TGTGCCAGCAGCCAAGAGGACAGCCCCGGCTACGAGCAGTACTTC
clone_size: few; j_call: TRBJ2-1; v_call: TRBV5-6; d_call: -; cdr3_aa: CASSLLGGPTEQFF; cdr3_nt: TGTGCCAGCAGCCTACTAGGAGGTCCTACTGAGCAGTTCTTC
clone_size: few; j_call: TRBJ2-1; v_call: TRBV29-1; d_call: TRBD1; cdr3_aa: CSVEAGQGNEQFF; cdr3_nt: TGCAGCGTTGAAGCGGGACAGGGTAATGAGCAGTTCTTC